A single TCR beta chain is shown here with its context. Its specificity is not known. PCR involved 60 Vbeta and 13 Jbeta primers. Repertoires were generated with immunoSEQ multiplex PCR, while TCRdb's copy carries only in-frame clones and drops some. The sample has 150,000 to 200,000 clones; under 80% are singletons. The sample comes from a study of cytomegalovirus exposure and HLA in healthy donors. Findings and caveats of the study: Trimming of TCR beta V- and J-genes showed a link, identified in a later analysis, to a missense DCLRE1C variant. Most TCRs appeared rarely, but some public TCRs recurred in many donors.

This CDR3 is 15 amino acids long. Germline V CDR1 and CDR2: SGHRS, YFSETQ. V lost 4 bases, J lost 10 bases, and 11 bases stayed unmatched. The sample consisted of PBMCs. This sequence was found in a human donor in good health. V gene TRBV5-1 combines with J gene TRBJ2-1; 10 bases agree with TRBD2. CDR3 sequence (DNA): TGCGCCAGCAGCCACACTAGCGGGGTAGAGTCAGAGCAGTTCTTC. It codes for CASSHTSGVESEQFF.